This TCR beta chain was sequenced for a study of T cell repertoires in cytomegalovirus infection. Study summary: It can be stated that public TCR beta signatures indicated CMV infection as well as a matching HLA type.

This clonotype was seen ten or more times. The antigen is undetermined. Study-wide results and caveats: CMV-specific TCR beta clonotypes restricted by HLA-C dominated the ex vivo response. The study identified carriers of CMV plus the relevant HLA from cumulative public TCR beta family frequency.

This CDR3 spans 12 amino acids. Deletions cut 1 base from V and 8 bases from J, with 11 bases between. CDR1 is DFQATT and CDR2 is SNEGSKA in the germline V gene (reference sequence). TCRdb called the reads again in MiXCR, with one record for every CDR3 protein. The data hold more than 85,000 distinct CDR3 sequences, with more than 15% observed a single time. The specimen was PBMCs. This sequence joins TRBV20-1 and TRBJ1-1; maybe TRBD1 (5 bases). The clonotype comes from a human donor in good health (CMV status not recorded). Some clones in this sample may be carry-over from other donors' samples. CDR3 region: CSARGQLFEAFF. The CDR3 DNA sequence: TGCAGTGCTAGAGGACAGTTGTTCGAAGCTTTCTTT.